This T cell receptor beta chain was sequenced in a study of cytomegalovirus exposure and HLA in healthy donors. Study-wide results and caveats: The study flagged roughly 160 TCR beta chains as cytomegalovirus-associated. According to a subsequent analysis, TCR clusters identified in the first cohort showed a tendency to co-occur across the 120 or so validation repertoires. For most TCR sequences rarity was the rule, although some public TCRs occurred in many donors.

TCRdb's copy holds only in-frame clones and misses some; the assay was immunoSEQ multiplex PCR. The sample consists of some 270,000 clones, around 86% of them appearing once. Details on this clone: Its target is unknown.

The sample taken for sequencing was PBMCs. The sequence came from a woman aged 18-29 years in good health and CMV-seronegative.

The CDR3 region has the DNA TGTGCCAGCAGCTTGAGGGGTCGGAGAACCAACTATGGCTACACCTTC. This codes for CASSLRGRRTNYGYTF. The V and J genes are TRBV5-6 and TRBJ1-2; perhaps TRBD1 as D (5 bases). The CDR3 has 16 residues. Between the trimmed V and J ends, which lost 1 base and 2 bases, there was a span of 15 bases. Germline loops: CDR1 SGHDT, CDR2 YYEEEE.